This TCR beta chain was found in a study of cytomegalovirus exposure and HLA in healthy donors. Study-wide results and limits: The authors listed about 170 TCR beta chains as cytomegalovirus-associated.

Germline V gene data show CDR1 as SGHKS and CDR2 as YYEKEE (reference sequence). This CDR3 spans 15 amino acids. V lost 2 bases and J 0 bases, leaving 9 bases between the germline ends. Only a few counts were recorded for this clone. The antigen remains undetermined. Profiled with immunoSEQ multiplex PCR; TCRdb holds only in-frame clones, not every one. Seen here are 150,000 to 200,000 clones, around 81% observed once, and the top ten hold around 2.4%. This chain uses TRBV5-5 with TRBJ1-3; the D is unclear. The source of this sequence is a man younger than 40 in good health and CMV-seropositive. Sequenced sample: PBMCs. The DNA for the CDR3 is TGTGCCAGCAGCTTTTACGTCAGCTCTGGAAACACCATATATTTT. It yields the protein CASSFYVSSGNTIYF.